This T cell receptor beta chain was captured in a study of regulatory T cells in long-lasting Graves disease. Study information: A definition of persistent Graves' disease required over 5 years of antithyroid drugs plus positive TSH receptor antibodies.

Sample time point: persistent/refractory GD, antithyroid drugs over 5 years with positive TRAb. PBMC RNA was the source of the TCR library. Graves' disease diagnosis relied on American Thyroid Association guidelines. This clonotype appeared a single time. Through Arm-PCR of CDR3 regions and iRepertoire HTBI primers, TCR beta libraries were built. TCRdb called the multiplex PCR reads again in MiXCR, with one record for every CDR3 protein. This sample has about 660,000 distinct CDR3 sequences, with 25% to 30% found just once. The source is a female donor with Graves disease. The sequencing used peripheral blood mononuclear cells (PBMCs), collected when the disease was refractory, from a patient treated with antithyroid drugs.

The CDR3 bases are TGTGCCAGCACCCCAGGGGGCCATTCGAGGGGCTACACCTTC. Translating it yields CASTPGGHSRGYTF. This chain uses TRBV27 with TRBJ1-2; TRBD1 agrees at 8 bases. The CDR3 is made up of 14 amino acids. Germline CDR1 and CDR2: MNHEY and SMNVEV (reference sequence). J was trimmed by 8 bases and V by 7 bases; bases with no gene match: 12.